Each of the 7 T cell receptor beta chains below was sequenced from the same sample in a study of shared clonotypes between healthy human individuals. TCRdb's copy holds only in-frame clones and misses some; the assay was immunoSEQ multiplex PCR. The table lists around 2,000,000 clones, over 85% of them singletons. CD45RO-negative CD8 cells positively selected for CCR7 made up the naive population, which excluded terminally differentiated effector memory CD45RA+ cells. Sequencing was done on a sample of naive CD8+ T cells sorted from blood. The receptors derive from a man aged 18 to 30 in good health.

The genes are TRBV7-9 and TRBJ2-7; tentatively, D is TRBD1 (6 bases). Trimming stripped 5 bases from V and 6 bases from J, with 20 bases between. The germline gives CDR1 SEHNR, CDR2 FQNEAQ (reference sequence). The CDR3 extends over 15 amino acids. CDR3 protein: CASSPAPDRDAEQYF. DNA for the CDR3: TGTGCCAGCAGCCCAGCGCCGGACAGAGACGCCGAGCAGTACTTC.

Regarding this clone: One end of the junction does not line up with germline, which may come from a read error. The rearrangement uses TRBV6-5 and TRBJ2-7; D unresolved. This CDR3 spans 15 amino acids. Germline loops: CDR1 MNHEY, CDR2 SVGAGI. CDR3 DNA: TGTGCCGGCAGTTTATCTGGCGCGAGCTCCTACGAGCAGTACTTC. Its protein is CAGSLSGASSYEQYF.

The chain joins TRBV11-2 to TRBJ2-1; 9 nucleotides agree with TRBD1. J lost 12 bases, V lost 7 bases, and 16 bases had no gene match. This CDR3 has 15 amino acids. Germline V gene data show CDR1 as SGHAT and CDR2 as FQNNGV. The DNA for the CDR3 is TGTGCCAGCACCCCGGACAGGGGCTTCGGATTTGGGCAGTTCTTC. It is translated as CASTPDRGFGFGQFF.

This chain joins TRBV29-1 and TRBJ2-2, with 8 bases fitting TRBD1. The germline gives CDR1 SQVTM, CDR2 ANQGSEA. Germline trimming cut 7 bases from V and 1 base from J; bases unmatched to any gene: 5. This CDR3 contains 14 residues. The CDR3 protein is CSAEGQENTGELFF. Written as DNA, the CDR3 is TGCAGCGCCGAGGGACAGGAGAACACCGGGGAGCTGTTTTTT.

The rearrangement links TRBV10-3 to TRBJ1-1; no firm D call. Trimming left V 6 bases short and J 3 bases short, with 14 bases between. This CDR3 region has 14 residues. In germline, CDR1 is ENHRY, CDR2 SYGVKD. The CDR3 loop is CAISEGWSDTEAFF. CDR3 nucleotide sequence: TGTGCCATCAGCGAAGGGTGGTCGGACACTGAAGCTTTCTTT.

The gene calls are TRBV25-1 and TRBJ2-2; D gene unclear. CDR1 MGHDK and CDR2 SYGVNS come from the germline V gene. The CDR3 covers 18 residues. With 3 bases removed from V and 5 bases from J, the gap between germline ends came to 22 bases. The CDR3 region has the DNA TGTGCCAGCAGTGAGTCTCCAGGTTGGGATACTATGACCGGGGAGCTGTTTTTT. Its translation is CASSESPGWDTMTGELFF.

Notes on this clone: Other DNA sequences in this sample translate to the same CDR3. The rearrangement uses TRBV7-9 and TRBJ1-1; D remains unclear. This CDR3 is 11 amino acids long. V lost 6 bases to trimming and J lost 2 bases, with 4 bases between them. CDR1 SEHNR and CDR2 FQNEAQ come from the germline V gene (reference sequence). For the CDR3, the DNA is TGTGCCAGCAGGGGCAACACTGAAGCTTTCTTT. It yields the protein CASRGNTEAFF.